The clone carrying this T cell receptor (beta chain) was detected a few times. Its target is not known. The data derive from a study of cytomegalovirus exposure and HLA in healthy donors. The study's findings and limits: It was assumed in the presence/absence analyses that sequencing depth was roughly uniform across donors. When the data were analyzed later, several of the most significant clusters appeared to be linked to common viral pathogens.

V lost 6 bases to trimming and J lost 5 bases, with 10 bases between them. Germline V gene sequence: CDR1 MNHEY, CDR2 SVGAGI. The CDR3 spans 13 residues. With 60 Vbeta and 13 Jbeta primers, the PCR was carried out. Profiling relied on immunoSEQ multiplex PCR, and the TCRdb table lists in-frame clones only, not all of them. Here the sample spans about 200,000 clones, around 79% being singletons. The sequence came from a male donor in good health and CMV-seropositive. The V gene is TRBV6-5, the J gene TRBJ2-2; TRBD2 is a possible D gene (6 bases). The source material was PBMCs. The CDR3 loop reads CASRRSGTGELFF. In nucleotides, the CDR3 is TGTGCCAGCAGAAGGAGCGGGACCGGGGAGCTGTTTTTT.